This T cell receptor (beta chain) was identified during a study of T cells of healthy individuals. This clonotype was picked up one time. The ends were cut back, 5 bases at V and 8 bases at J, with 13 bases in the middle. The CDR3 covers 13 residues. TCRdb re-called the 5' RACE reads with MiXCR, one entry per CDR3 protein. The table records approximately 100,000 distinct CDR3 sequences, approximately 16% of them present only once. The clonotype was recovered from a human donor in good health. The V gene is TRBV12-3 or TRBV12-4, the J gene TRBJ1-5; D is possibly TRBD1 (5 bases). CDR3 residues: CASSLGVVKPQHF. The CDR3, as DNA: TGTGCCAGCAGTCTAGGGGTTGTGAAGCCCCAGCATTTT.